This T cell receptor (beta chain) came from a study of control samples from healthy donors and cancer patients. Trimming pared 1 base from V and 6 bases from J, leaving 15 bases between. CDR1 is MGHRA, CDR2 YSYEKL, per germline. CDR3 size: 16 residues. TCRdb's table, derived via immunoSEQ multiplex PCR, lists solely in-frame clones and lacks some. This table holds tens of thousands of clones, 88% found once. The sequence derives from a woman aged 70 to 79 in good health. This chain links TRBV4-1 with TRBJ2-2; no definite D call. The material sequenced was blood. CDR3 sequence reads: CASSQVPPAGPGELFF. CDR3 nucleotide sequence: TGCGCCAGCAGCCAAGTGCCCCCGGCAGGACCCGGGGAGCTGTTTTTT.